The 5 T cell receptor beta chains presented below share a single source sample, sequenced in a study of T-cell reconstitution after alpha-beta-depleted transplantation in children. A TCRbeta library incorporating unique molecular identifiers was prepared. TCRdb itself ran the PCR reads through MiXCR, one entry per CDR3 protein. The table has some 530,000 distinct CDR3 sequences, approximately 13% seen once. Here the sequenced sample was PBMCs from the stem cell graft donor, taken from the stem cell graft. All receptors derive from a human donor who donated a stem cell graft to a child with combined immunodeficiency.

For the CDR3, the DNA is TGTGCCAGCAGTTTAAGGGGGGGCATGGACACCGGGGAGCTGTTTTTT. This gives the protein CASSLRGGMDTGELFF. The V call is TRBV28, the J call TRBJ2-2, with D perhaps matching TRBD2 (7 bases). The CDR3 spans 16 residues. V dropped 2 bases and J dropped 3 bases, with 13 bases sitting between them. Germline lookup yields CDR1 MDHEN and CDR2 SYDVKM.

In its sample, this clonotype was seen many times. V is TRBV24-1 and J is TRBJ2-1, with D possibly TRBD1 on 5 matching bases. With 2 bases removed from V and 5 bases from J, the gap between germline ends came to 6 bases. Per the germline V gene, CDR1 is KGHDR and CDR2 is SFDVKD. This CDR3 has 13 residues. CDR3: CATSDSRDNEQFF. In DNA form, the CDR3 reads TGTGCCACCAGTGATTCCAGGGACAATGAGCAGTTCTTC.

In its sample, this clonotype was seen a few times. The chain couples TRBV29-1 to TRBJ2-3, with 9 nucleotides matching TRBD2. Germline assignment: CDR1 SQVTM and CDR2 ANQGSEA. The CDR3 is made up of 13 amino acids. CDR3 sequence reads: CSSGRGGGDTQYF. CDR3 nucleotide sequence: TGCAGTTCGGGGCGGGGGGGCGGAGATACGCAGTATTTT.

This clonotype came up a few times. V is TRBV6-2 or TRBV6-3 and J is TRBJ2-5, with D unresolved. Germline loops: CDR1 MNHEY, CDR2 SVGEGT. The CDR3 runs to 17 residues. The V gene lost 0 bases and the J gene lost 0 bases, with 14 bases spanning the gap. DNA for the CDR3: TGTGCCAGCAGTTACTCGATGGCACCCAGTTACCAAGAGACCCAGTACTTC. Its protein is CASSYSMAPSYQETQYF.

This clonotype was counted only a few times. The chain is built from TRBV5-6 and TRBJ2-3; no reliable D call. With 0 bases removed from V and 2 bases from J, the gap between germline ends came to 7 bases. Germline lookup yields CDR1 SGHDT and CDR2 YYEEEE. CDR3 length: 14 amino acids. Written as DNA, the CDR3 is TGTGCCAGCAGCTTGGCTCAGTACACAGATACGCAGTATTTT. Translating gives CASSLAQYTDTQYF.